Listed here is a single T cell receptor (beta chain). The germline V gene encodes CDR1 LGHDT and CDR2 YNNKEL (reference sequence). The CDR3 consists of 15 residues. Trimming cost V 3 bases and J 7 bases; bases outside gene matches: 3. TCR beta was sequenced from blood CD8+ and CD4+ T cells. CD8+ and CD4+ T cells were negatively isolated; TEMRA cells were FACS-enriched. Random hexamers served to reverse transcribe roughly 0.5 to 1 ug RNA. immunoSEQ multiplex PCR amplified TCR beta CDR3 across 54 Vbeta, 13 Jbeta. TCRdb ran MiXCR on the immunoSEQ multiplex PCR reads and lists one entry per CDR3 protein. The sample includes roughly 150,000 distinct CDR3 sequences, about 92% of them seen just once. This sample was taken from a study of CD8 T cells in Susac syndrome.

Source material: CD4+ T cells from PBMCs. The clonotype was recovered from a human donor in good health. The genes are TRBV3-1 and TRBJ1-6, with 10 bases lining up with TRBD1. CDR3 sequence (DNA): TGTGCCAGCAGCCACGGGACAGGGGTAAATTCACCCCTCCACTTT. Translating it yields CASSHGTGVNSPLHF.